This record concerns one T cell receptor (beta chain) sequence. Its antigen is unidentified. The sample is drawn from a study of blood T cells in healthy people across ages. General study findings and limits: Unsorted PBMC input precluded a conclusive naive versus antigen-experienced comparison.

Alongside a J-beta primer mix, a sample-barcoded 5' primer served in a second PCR lasting roughly 6 to 11 cycles. Template switching added a 12-random-nucleotide identifier to every cDNA molecule. A minimum of 2.5 million CDR3-containing paired-end reads was obtained for each sample. MiXCR, run by TCRdb on the 5' RACE reads, gives a single entry per CDR3 protein. The sample lists 350,000 to 450,000 distinct CDR3 sequences, about 49% occurring once. This CDR3 is 17 amino acids long. CDR1 MDHEN and CDR2 SYDVKM come from the germline V gene. A minimum of 6 million PBMCs was isolated per sample. Sequenced sample: blood. The origin of this receptor is a man in his 60s in good health. The V gene is TRBV28, the J gene TRBJ2-7, with 8 bases that match TRBD1. The tail of the sequence fits TRBJ2-5 better, so the J call may be wrong. The CDR3 nucleotides are TGTGCCAGCAGTTCCCCTGGACAGGGATTTATACAAGAGACCCAGTACTTC. Translation gives CASSSPGQGFIQETQYF.